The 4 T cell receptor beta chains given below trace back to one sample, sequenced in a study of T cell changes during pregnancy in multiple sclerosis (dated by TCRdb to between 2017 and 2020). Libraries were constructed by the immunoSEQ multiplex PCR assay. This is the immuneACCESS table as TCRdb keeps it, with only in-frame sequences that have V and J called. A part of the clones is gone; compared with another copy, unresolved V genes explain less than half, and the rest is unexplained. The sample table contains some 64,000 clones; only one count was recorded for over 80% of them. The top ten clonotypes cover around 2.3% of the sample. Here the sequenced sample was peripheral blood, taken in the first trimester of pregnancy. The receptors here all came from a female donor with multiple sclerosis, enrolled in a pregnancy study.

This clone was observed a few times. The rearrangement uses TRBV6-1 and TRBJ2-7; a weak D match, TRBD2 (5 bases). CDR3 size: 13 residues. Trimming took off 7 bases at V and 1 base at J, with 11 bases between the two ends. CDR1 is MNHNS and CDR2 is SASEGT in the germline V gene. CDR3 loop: CASMTTGSYEQYF. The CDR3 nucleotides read TGTGCCAGCATGACTACGGGATCCTACGAGCAGTACTTC.

The CDR3 nucleotides are TGTGCCAGCAGTCTCGAGGGTAACACTGAAGCTTTCTTT. Amino acids: CASSLEGNTEAFF. V is TRBV6-5 and J is TRBJ1-1; unclear D gene. This CDR3 has 13 residues. Germline lookup yields CDR1 MNHEY and CDR2 SVGAGI. The V gene lost 5 bases and the J gene lost 2 bases, with 9 bases spanning the gap.

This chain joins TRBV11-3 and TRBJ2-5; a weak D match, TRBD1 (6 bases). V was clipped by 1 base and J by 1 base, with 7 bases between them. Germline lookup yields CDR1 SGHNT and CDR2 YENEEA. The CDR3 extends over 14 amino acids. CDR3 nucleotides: TGTGCCAGCAGCTTAGGGGGGCCCCAAGAGACCCAGTACTTC. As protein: CASSLGGPQETQYF.

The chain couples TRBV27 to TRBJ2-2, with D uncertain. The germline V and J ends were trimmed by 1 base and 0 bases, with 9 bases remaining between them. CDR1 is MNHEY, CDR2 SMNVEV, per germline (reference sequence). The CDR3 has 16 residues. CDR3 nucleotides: TGTGCCAGCAGTTTATTCGTACCTACGAACACCGGGGAGCTGTTTTTT. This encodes CASSLFVPTNTGELFF.